This TCR beta chain was profiled in a study of lymphopenia after photon versus proton radiotherapy. CDR3 length equals 16 residues. In germline, CDR1 is PRHDT, CDR2 FYEKMQ (reference sequence). With 5 bases removed from V and 1 base from J, the gap between germline ends came to 15 bases. Broader study findings: A bigger post-nadir fall in TCR diversity correlated inversely with survival time in deceased patients. After the lymphocyte nadir, photon-treated repertoires showed oligoclonal expansion, especially of CD8+ Temra cells.

Concerning this clone: Its target is not known.

TCRdb's table, derived via immunoSEQ multiplex PCR, lists solely in-frame clones and lacks some. Among some 45,000 clones listed, approximately 80% were seen once. The source is a woman aged 70-85 years with pancreatic cancer. The chain carries TRBV13 and TRBJ2-1, with D tentatively TRBD1 (6 bases). Material: peripheral blood, obtained from a patient treated with proton-based radiotherapy. The CDR3 reads CASSVRGSGSYNEQFF. The CDR3 DNA follows: TGTGCCAGCAGCGTAAGGGGGTCGGGATCCTACAATGAGCAGTTCTTC.